The rows below give T cell receptor beta chains drawn from one sample of a study of blood T cell repertoires in COVID-19. This table comes from immunoSEQ multiplex PCR, and its TCRdb copy is limited to in-frame clones, with some not included. The repertoire holds about 290,000 clones, with 89% as singletons. The source material was peripheral blood. Receptors were obtained from a woman in her thirties with COVID-19, enrolled during active disease. The CDR3 runs from the conserved cysteine through the conserved F or W. D genes are given only for firm matches. Some rows mark clone size as missing; the rest say once, few, many or name a class of expanded clone.

d_gene | j_gene | v_gene | abundance | CDR3nt | CDR3aa
TRBD2 | TRBJ2-7 | TRBV28 | once | TGTGCCAGCAGTTTCCATACTAGCGGGGGTTCCTACGAGCAGTACTTC | CASSFHTSGGSYEQYF
NA | TRBJ1-1 | TRBV5-1 | NA | TGCGCCAGCAGCTTGGACACGGACATGAACACTGAAGCTTTCTTT | CASSLDTDMNTEAFF
NA | TRBJ1-1 | TRBV27 | NA | TGTGCCAGTCGTCCCAGGCCAGGGAACACTGAAGCTTTCTTT | CASRPRPGNTEAFF
TRBD1 | TRBJ1-1 | TRBV7-9 | NA | TGTGCCAGCAGCTCTCCCGGGACAGGGGGCACTGAAGCTTTCTTT | CASSSPGTGGTEAFF
NA | TRBJ1-1 | TRBV5-4 | once | TGTGCCAGCAGCTCCTTGGACCTGGGAGCTGAAGCTTTCTTT | CASSSLDLGAEAFF
NA | TRBJ2-7 | TRBV12-3/TRBV12-4 | NA | TGTGCCAGCAGTCCTGACTCCTCCTACGAGCAGTACTTC | CASSPDSSYEQYF
NA | TRBJ1-3 | TRBV7-2 | NA | TGTGCCAGCAGCTCGGGACACCAGAGCTCTGGAAACACCATATATTTT | CASSSGHQSSGNTIYF
NA | TRBJ1-2 | TRBV28 | NA | TGTGCCAGCAGGAGTGTCGAACGCCATGGCTACACCTTC | CASRSVERHGYTF
TRBD1 | TRBJ1-2 | TRBV5-1 | NA | TGCGCCAGCAGCTTCTATGGACAGGGGAGCGGAGGCTACACCTTC | CASSFYGQGSGGYTF
TRBD1 | TRBJ1-1 | TRBV7-6 | NA | TGTGCCAGCAGCCAGATGAAGGGGGCTATCGAAAACACTGAAGCTTTTTTT | CASSQMKGAIENTEAFF
TRBD1 | TRBJ1-2 | TRBV3-1/TRBV3-2 | NA | TGTGCCAGCAGCCAAAGGACAGGATCCGTAGGCTACACCTTC | CASSQRTGSVGYTF
TRBD2 | TRBJ2-3 | TRBV6-5 | NA | TGTGCCAGCAGGGACGGGAGGCAGGATACGCAGTATTTT | CASRDGRQDTQYF
NA | TRBJ1-1 | TRBV7-9 | NA | TGTGCCAGCAGCCCCAGAGGGGGAGTGAACACTGAAGCTTTCTTT | CASSPRGGVNTEAFF
NA | TRBJ1-1 | TRBV6-5 | NA | TGTGCCAGCAACCGGAGACCGAACACTGAAGCTTTCTTT | CASNRRPNTEAFF
NA | TRBJ1-1 | TRBV7-6 | NA | TGTGCCAGCAGCCGGGGGGGGTACACTGAAGCTTTCTTT | CASSRGGYTEAFF
TRBD1 | TRBJ1-2 | TRBV7-9 | once | TGTGCCAGCAGCTTAGAGCTGGTGGACAGGGGTGACTGGGGCTACACCTTC | CASSLELVDRGDWGYTF
NA | TRBJ2-7 | TRBV3-1/TRBV3-2 | NA | TGTGCCAGCAGCCCACAGGGTCCCTACGAGCAGTACTTC | CASSPQGPYEQYF
NA | TRBJ1-2 | TRBV5-6 | NA | TGTGCCAGCAGCCCGGACAAATATAGGGTTCCTAGCTATGGCTACACCTTC | CASSPDKYRVPSYGYTF
NA | TRBJ1-3 | TRBV30 | NA | TGTGCCTGGACGTCGACTTCCAAGAGCTCTGGAAACACCATATATTTT | CAWTSTSKSSGNTIYF
NA | TRBJ1-6 | TRBV5-1 | NA | TGCGCCAGCAGCTTCGGGAGCTCCTATAATTCACCCCTCCACTTT | CASSFGSSYNSPLHF
NA | TRBJ2-7 | TRBV10-3 | once | TGTGCCACCTCGGGGGGACAATCCTACGAGCAGTACTTC | CATSGGQSYEQYF
NA | TRBJ1-3 | TRBV29-1 | NA | TGCAGCGCCGGGAGGGGCGCGTCGTATGGAAACACCATATATTTT | CSAGRGASYGNTIYF
NA | TRBJ2-2 | TRBV30 | once | TGTGCCTGGAGTGTAATGGGGTGGGAGACCGGGGAGCTGTTTTTT | CAWSVMGWETGELFF
TRBD2 | TRBJ2-3 | TRBV2 | NA | TGTGCCAGCAGCGTAGCGGGGGCCTTCACAGATACGCAGTATTTT | CASSVAGAFTDTQYF
NA | TRBJ1-2 | TRBV4-2 | NA | TGTGCCAGCAGCCAAGGAAACAGACCTGTCTATGGCTACACCTTC | CASSQGNRPVYGYTF
TRBD2 | TRBJ2-5 | TRBV10-2 | NA | TGCGCCAGCAGTGAGGGGTGGGGGGGCCAAGAGACCCAGTACTTC | CASSEGWGGQETQYF
NA | TRBJ1-4 | TRBV19 | NA | TGTGCCAGTACCCCGGGACTTCTAAAGGCAACTAATGAAAAACTGTTTTTT | CASTPGLLKATNEKLFF
TRBD1 | TRBJ2-7 | TRBV11-2 | NA | TGTGCCAGCAGCTGGGGCGGGACAGGGCAATACGAGCAGTACTTC | CASSWGGTGQYEQYF
NA | TRBJ2-3 | TRBV27 | NA | TGTGCCAGCAGTTTACCCTCAGGGGCAGATACGCAGTATTTT | CASSLPSGADTQYF
NA | TRBJ1-1 | TRBV5-5 | NA | TGTGCCAGCAGCTTGGCTGAGGGCACTGAAGCTTTCTTT | CASSLAEGTEAFF
NA | TRBJ1-4 | TRBV5-4 | NA | TGTGCCAGCAGCTCCGACCGGGGCGGAGGGGAAAAACTGTTTTTT | CASSSDRGGGEKLFF
NA | TRBJ2-7 | TRBV18 | NA | TGTGCCAGCTCCCCTGCGGGGGCGCCCTACGAGCAGTACTTC | CASSPAGAPYEQYF
NA | TRBJ1-5 | TRBV11-2 | NA | TGTGCCAGCAGCTTTAGGACAGCCCAGCCCCAGCATTTT | CASSFRTAQPQHF
TRBD1 | TRBJ1-5 | TRBV7-9 | once | TGTGCCAGCAGCTTACAGGGGGGCAATCAGCCCCAGCATTTT | CASSLQGGNQPQHF
TRBD2 | TRBJ2-3 | TRBV11-2 | few | TGTGCCAGCAGCCCCCCGGGACTAGCGGGCCCCGAGGCGCAGTATTTT | CASSPPGLAGPEAQYF
NA | TRBJ1-2 | TRBV12-5 | NA | TGTGCTAGTGGTTTGGCCCTCGGCGGTGGCTACACCTTC | CASGLALGGGYTF
TRBD2 | TRBJ2-4 | TRBV6-4 | NA | TGTGCCAGCAGTGACTCCCTAGCATGGACTAGCGGGGTACTAGCCAAAAACATTCAGTACTTC | CASSDSLAWTSGVLAKNIQYF
NA | TRBJ1-1 | TRBV5-4 | NA | TGTGCCAGCAGCTTGTCAATGAACACTGAAGCTTTCTTT | CASSLSMNTEAFF
NA | TRBJ2-7 | TRBV18 | NA | TGTGCCAGCTCCACCCCGATTGGCGGTAGCTCCTACGAGCAGTACTTC | CASSTPIGGSSYEQYF
NA | TRBJ2-3 | TRBV5-4 | NA | TGTGCCAGCAGCTTGACAATTTTCACAGATACGCAGTATTTT | CASSLTIFTDTQYF